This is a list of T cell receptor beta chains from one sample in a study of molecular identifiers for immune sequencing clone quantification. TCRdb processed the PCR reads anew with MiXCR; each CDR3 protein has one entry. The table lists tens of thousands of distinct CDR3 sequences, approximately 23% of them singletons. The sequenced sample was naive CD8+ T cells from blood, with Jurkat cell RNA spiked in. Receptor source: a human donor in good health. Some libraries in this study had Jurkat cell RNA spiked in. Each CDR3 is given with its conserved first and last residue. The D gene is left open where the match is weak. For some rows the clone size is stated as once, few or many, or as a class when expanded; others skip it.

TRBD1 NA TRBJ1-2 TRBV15 TGTGCCACCAGCAGAGTTGGAGCAGGGGGTGACTATGGCTACACCTTC CATSRVGAGGDYGYTF
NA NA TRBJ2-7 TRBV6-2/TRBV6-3 TGTGCCAGCAGTTACTCGACGGGGGAGCAGTACTTC CASSYSTGEQYF
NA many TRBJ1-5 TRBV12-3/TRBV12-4 TGTGCCAGCAGTTTAGCGGAAATCAATCAGCCCCAGCATTTT CASSLAEINQPQHF
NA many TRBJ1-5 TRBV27 TGTGCCAGCAGTTTATGGGGAGATAGCAATCAGCCCCAGCATTTT CASSLWGDSNQPQHF
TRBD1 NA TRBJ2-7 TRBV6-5 TGTGCCAGCACGCCAGACAGGGGGCCCCTCGAGCAGTACTTC CASTPDRGPLEQYF
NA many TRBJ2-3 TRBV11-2 TGTGCCAGCAGCCCGATTAGTGTAGATACGCAGTATTTT CASSPISVDTQYF
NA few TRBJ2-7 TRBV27 TGTGCCAGCAGTACTTCCCCCGACTACGAGCAGTACTTC CASSTSPDYEQYF
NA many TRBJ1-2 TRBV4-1 TGCGCCAGCAGCCAGGAGAGAGGTGGCGGCCTCCACTATGGCTACACCTTC CASSQERGGGLHYGYTF
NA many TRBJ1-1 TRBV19 TGTGCCAGTAGTATCGGACTTTTTAGTGAAGCTTTCTTT CASSIGLFSEAFF
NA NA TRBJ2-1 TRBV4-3 TGCGCCAGCAGCCAAGATGGGCAGGGTGGCAACAATGAGCAGTTCTTC CASSQDGQGGNNEQFF
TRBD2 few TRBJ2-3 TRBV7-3 TGTGCCAGCAGCTCAAGCGGGAGCCCCACAGATACGCAGTATTTT CASSSSGSPTDTQYF
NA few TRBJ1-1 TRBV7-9 TGTGCCAGCAGCTTAGTCCCGGACAGAAACACTGAAGCTTTCTTT CASSLVPDRNTEAFF
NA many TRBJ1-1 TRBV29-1 TGCAGCGTTGAACGAGGGGGTATGGAGACTGAAGCTTTCTTT CSVERGGMETEAFF
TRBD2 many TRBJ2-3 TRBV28 TGTGCCAGCAGCCCCCTAGCGGGAGGGTCAGATACGCAGTATTTT CASSPLAGGSDTQYF
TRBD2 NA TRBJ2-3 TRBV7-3 TGTGCCAGCAGCCTACTCTCAGGGACTAGCGGGACCGCAGATACGCAGTATTTT CASSLLSGTSGTADTQYF
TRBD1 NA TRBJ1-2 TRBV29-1 TGCAGCGCCTTAGGACAGGGGCCCCCTAACGGCTACACCTTC CSALGQGPPNGYTF
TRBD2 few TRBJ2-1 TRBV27 TGTGCCAGCAGTACTACTAGCGGGGCCTACAATGAGCAGTTCTTC CASSTTSGAYNEQFF
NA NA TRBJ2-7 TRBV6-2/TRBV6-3 TGTGCCAGCAGTCTGACAGAGGTCCCCTACGAGCAGTACTTC CASSLTEVPYEQYF
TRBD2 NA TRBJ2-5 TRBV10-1 TGCGCCAGCAGTGAGTCTGGTAGCGGGGGCTTAGAGACCCAGTACTTC CASSESGSGGLETQYF
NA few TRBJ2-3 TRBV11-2 TGTGCCAGCAGCTTAGGTTATTCTAGCACAGATACGCAGTATTTT CASSLGYSSTDTQYF
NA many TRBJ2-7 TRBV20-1 TGCAGTGCTCTTAAATACGAGCAGTACTTC CSALKYEQYF
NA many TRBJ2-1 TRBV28 TGTGCCAGCAGTTCGTCCGGTGGCCCAAGCAATGAGCAGTTCTTC CASSSSGGPSNEQFF
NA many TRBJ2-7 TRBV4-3 TGCGCCAGCAGCCAAGATAGGCCCTACGAGCAGTACTTC CASSQDRPYEQYF
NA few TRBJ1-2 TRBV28 TGTGCCAGCAGTTCTCAGGGTATACATTACACCAACTATGGCTACACCTTC CASSSQGIHYTNYGYTF
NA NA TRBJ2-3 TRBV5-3 TGTGCCAGCAGCCCCTGGGGGCTGGGGACAGATACGCAGTATTTT CASSPWGLGTDTQYF
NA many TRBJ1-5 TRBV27 TGTGCCAGCAGTTTATCCCCCCCCGGACATCAGCCCCAGCATTTT CASSLSPPGHQPQHF
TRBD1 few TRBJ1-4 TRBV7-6 TGTGCCAGCAGCTTAGGGGCAGGGGGGAGTGAAAAACTGTTTTTT CASSLGAGGSEKLFF
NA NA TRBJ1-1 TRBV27 TGTGCCAGCTGGGGGGGTTCTGAAGCTTTCTTT CASWGGSEAFF
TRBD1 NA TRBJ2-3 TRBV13 TGTGCTAACAGCTACACAGGGGCAGATACGCAGTATTTT CANSYTGADTQYF
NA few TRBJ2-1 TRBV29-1 TGCAGCGTTGAAGTCGGGGTTGCGAATGAGCAGTTCTTC CSVEVGVANEQFF
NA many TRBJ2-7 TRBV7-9 TGTGCCAGCAGCCCAGAGGCGGGGTACGAGCAGTACTTC CASSPEAGYEQYF
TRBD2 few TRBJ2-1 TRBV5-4 TGTGCCAGCAGCCTAGACTTGACTAGCGGGGGGAGTGTGACCTACAATGAGCAGTTCTTC CASSLDLTSGGSVTYNEQFF
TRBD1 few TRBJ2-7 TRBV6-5 TGTGCCAGCAGTTATCCCGGGACAGGGTTTCACGAGCAGTACTTC CASSYPGTGFHEQYF
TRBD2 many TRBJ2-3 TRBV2 TGTGCCAGCGGCGGGGTACCGGGACTAGCGGGGGACCCCACAGATACGCAGTATTTT CASGGVPGLAGDPTDTQYF
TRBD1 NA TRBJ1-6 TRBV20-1 TGCAGTGCTAAAAACCGGGACAGGGATAATTCACCCCTCCACTTT CSAKNRDRDNSPLHF
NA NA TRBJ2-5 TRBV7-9 TGTGCCAGCAGCTTAGTAGGGGCCGGCGCCTACTTAGAGACCCAGTACTTC CASSLVGAGAYLETQYF
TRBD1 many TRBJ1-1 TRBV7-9 TGTGCCAGCAGCCCCCGGGACAGGGGAGAGTTCACTGAAGCTTTCTTT CASSPRDRGEFTEAFF
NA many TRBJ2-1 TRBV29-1 TGCAGCGTTGAAGGGACAGAGGCTGAGCAGTTCTTC CSVEGTEAEQFF
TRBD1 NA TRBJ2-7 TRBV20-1 TGCAGTGCTAGAGAAGGACAGGGGGCTTACGAGCAGTACTTC CSAREGQGAYEQYF
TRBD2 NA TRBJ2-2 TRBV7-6 TGTGCCAGCAGCTCCCTAGGGGCGGGAGTTGTGGCCGGGGAGCTGTTTTTT CASSSLGAGVVAGELFF
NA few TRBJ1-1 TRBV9 TGTGCCAGCAACAGTAGGGGGGACACTGAAGCTTTCTTT CASNSRGDTEAFF
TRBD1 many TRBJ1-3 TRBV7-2 TGTGCCAGCAGCTTAACAGGGGACTCTGGAAACACCATATATTTT CASSLTGDSGNTIYF
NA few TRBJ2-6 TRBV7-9 TGTGCCAGCAGCTTAGTAGGGGCCGGGGCCAACGTCCTGACTTTC CASSLVGAGANVLTF
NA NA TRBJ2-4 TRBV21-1 TGTGCCAGCACTGCAGAAAAAACCAAAAACATTCAGTACTTC CASTAEKTKNIQYF
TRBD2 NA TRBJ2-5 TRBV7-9 TGTGCCAGCAGCTTAGGAGCCAGCGGGGTCCAAGAGACCCAGTACTTC CASSLGASGVQETQYF